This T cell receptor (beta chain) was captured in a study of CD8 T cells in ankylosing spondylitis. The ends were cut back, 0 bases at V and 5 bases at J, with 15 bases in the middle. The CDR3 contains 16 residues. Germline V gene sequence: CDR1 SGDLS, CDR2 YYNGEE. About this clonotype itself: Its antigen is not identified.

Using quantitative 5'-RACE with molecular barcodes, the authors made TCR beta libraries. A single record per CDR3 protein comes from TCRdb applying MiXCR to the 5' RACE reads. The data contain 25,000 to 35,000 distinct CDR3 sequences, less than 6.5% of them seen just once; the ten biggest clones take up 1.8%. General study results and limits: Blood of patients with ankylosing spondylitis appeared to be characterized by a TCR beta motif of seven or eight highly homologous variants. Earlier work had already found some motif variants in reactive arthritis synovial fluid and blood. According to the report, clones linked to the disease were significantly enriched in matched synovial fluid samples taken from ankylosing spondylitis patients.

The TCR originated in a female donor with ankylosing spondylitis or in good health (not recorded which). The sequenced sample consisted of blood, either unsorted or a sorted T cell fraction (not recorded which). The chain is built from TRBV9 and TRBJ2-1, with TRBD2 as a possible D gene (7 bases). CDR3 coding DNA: TGTGCCAGCAGCGTAGGGGAGGGGGACTTTGACAATGAGCAGTTCTTC. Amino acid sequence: CASSVGEGDFDNEQFF.